This passage covers 12 T cell receptor beta chains from one sample sequenced in a study of blood T cell repertoires in COVID-19. Sequenced by immunoSEQ multiplex PCR; TCRdb stores in-frame clones only, minus some. The sample holds about 150,000 clones, approximately 84% seen once. Material: peripheral blood. The source of these receptors is a woman aged 80 or over with COVID-19, enrolled during active disease.

As regards this clone: This CDR3 is also generated by other DNA sequences in the sample. The CDR3 is CATSDPGQGGNEQFF. The CDR3, as DNA: TGTGCCACCAGTGACCCGGGACAGGGGGGCAATGAGCAGTTCTTC. This chain uses TRBV24-1 with TRBJ2-1; 11 bases line up with TRBD1. Looked up from germline, CDR1 is KGHDR and CDR2 is SFDVKD. This CDR3 is built from 15 residues. J gave up 6 bases and V 4 bases, and 4 bases lay outside the gene matches.

The rearrangement joins TRBV10-3 to TRBJ2-1; 7 bases align to TRBD2. Germline V gene data show CDR1 as ENHRY and CDR2 as SYGVKD. The trim removed 6 bases at V and 9 bases at J, leaving 17 bases unmatched. The CDR3 runs to 16 residues. The CDR3 is CAIRASGEWGSSEQFF. CDR3 coding DNA: TGTGCCATCAGGGCTAGCGGAGAATGGGGGTCTAGTGAGCAGTTCTTC.

In its sample, this clone was seen once. The chain carries TRBV2 and TRBJ1-1; D is unclear. This CDR3 comprises 15 residues. Trimming removed 7 bases at V and 4 bases at J, with 19 bases between. Germline values: CDR1 SNHLY, CDR2 FYNNEI. The CDR3 nucleotides are TGTGCCAGCAAAGCGGAGGACTGGGCGACCACTGAAGCTTTCTTT. Protein: CASKAEDWATTEAFF.

The chain has TRBV6-5 and TRBJ2-5, with D unresolved. The germline V and J ends were trimmed by 9 bases and 3 bases, with 8 bases remaining between them. The CDR3 is made up of 11 amino acids. CDR1 is MNHEY and CDR2 is SVGAGI in the germline V gene. The CDR3 nucleotides are TGTGCCAGTCAACATGAAGAGACCCAGTACTTC. This codes for CASQHEETQYF.

This rearrangement joins TRBV20-1 to TRBJ1-2, with D unresolved. Germline CDR1 is DFQATT and CDR2 is SNEGSKA (reference sequence). V lost 6 bases, J lost 5 bases, and 10 bases lay in between. CDR3 length: 11 amino acids. The CDR3 loop is CSARLRYGYTF. The CDR3 DNA follows: TGCAGTGCCCGGCTGAGGTATGGCTACACCTTC.

V gene TRBV11-2 combines with J gene TRBJ1-2; no clear D gene. V was clipped by 1 base and J by 6 bases, with 18 bases between them. Germline CDR1 and CDR2: SGHAT and FQNNGV. The CDR3 length is 16 residues. The chain's CDR3 is CASSLASLGGRDGYTF. The CDR3 coding sequence is TGTGCCAGCAGCTTAGCGTCTCTGGGCGGGAGGGATGGCTACACCTTC.

The chain employs TRBV9 and TRBJ2-2; a weak D match, TRBD1 (6 bases). Trimming shortened V by 2 bases and J by 4 bases, and 9 bases separated the two germline ends. The CDR3 is 14 residues long. The V gene's germline CDR1 is SGDLS and CDR2 YYNGEE. DNA of the CDR3: TGTGCCAGCAGCGTTGTCAGGGGCACCGGGGAGCTGTTTTTT. It codes for CASSVVRGTGELFF. The whole variable domain, filled in from reference TRBV9 and TRBJ2-2, reads DSGVTQTPKHLITATGQRVTLRCSPRSGDLSVYWYQQSLDQGLQFLIQYYNGEERAKGNILERFSAQQFPDLHSELNLSSLELGDSALYFCASSVVRGTGELFFGEGSRLTVL.

J is TRBJ2-3 and V is TRBV6-5; 7 nucleotides agree with TRBD2. Germline assignment: CDR1 MNHEY and CDR2 SVGAGI. The length of the CDR3 is 14 residues. Trimming removed 8 bases from V and 6 bases from J; junction bases left unmatched: 11. As DNA, the CDR3 is TGTGCCAGCTACCGGGAGGCCGGGTCGGATACGCAGTATTTT. The encoded protein is CASYREAGSDTQYF.

This clone was counted only a few times. CDR3 coding DNA: TGTGCCAGCTACCGGTCCACTAACAATGAGCAGTTCTTC. Translation gives CASYRSTNNEQFF. This chain joins TRBV18 and TRBJ2-1, with D uncertain. V was pared by 7 bases and J by 5 bases, with 12 bases between. The CDR3 is 13 amino acids. Germline values: CDR1 KGHSH, CDR2 LQKENI.

The genes are TRBV24-1 and TRBJ1-2; 8 bases fit TRBD1. Germline CDR1 reads KGHDR; CDR2 reads SFDVKD. The CDR3 loop spans 16 amino acids. J gave up 7 bases and V 3 bases, and 12 bases lay outside the gene matches. This CDR3 is CATSDRSGGSLSGYTF. CDR3 nucleotide sequence: TGTGCCACCAGTGATCGATCAGGGGGCAGTCTAAGTGGCTACACCTTC.

A single count supports this clone. V usage is TRBV7-2 and J usage is TRBJ1-5; possible D gene TRBD1, 5 bases. Germline CDR1 and CDR2: SGHTA and FQGNSA. Trimming cost V 5 bases and J 5 bases, with 10 bases left between them. This CDR3 has 13 residues. This CDR3 is CASSARVYQPQHF. For the CDR3, the DNA is TGTGCCAGCAGCGCCAGGGTTTATCAGCCCCAGCATTTT.

The chain links TRBV28 to TRBJ1-4; 8 bases are shared with TRBD1. CDR1 and CDR2 (germline): MDHEN, SYDVKM. After removal of 6 bases from V and 8 bases from J, the junction contained 11 bases not matched to a gene. The CDR3 spans 15 residues. In nucleotides, the CDR3 is TGTGCCAGCAGCACCCCGGGACGACAGGGGGAAAAACTGTTTTTT. Protein: CASSTPGRQGEKLFF.